This note documents a single TCR beta chain sequence. This entry belongs to a study of blood T cell repertoires in COVID-19. In the original processing: Reference gene primer amplification yielded estimated nucleated cell counts. Clones were read by immunoSEQ multiplex PCR, and TCRdb kept only the in-frame ones, dropping some. The V and J calls and clone size were taken over from that table, and D and trimming were inferred from the DNA. The sample shows about 20,000 clones, about 88% of them seen only once. This receptor was obtained from a human donor in a cohort sampled during active COVID-19. Material for sequencing was peripheral blood.

CDR3 coding DNA: TGTGCCAGCAGCGTAGCCATGGGACAGAAAAACACTGAAGCTTTCTTT. This translates into CASSVAMGQKNTEAFF. The V call is TRBV9, the J call TRBJ1-1; 7 bases fit TRBD1. Germline V lookup: CDR1 SGDLS, CDR2 YYNGEE. This CDR3 spans 16 amino acids. J was trimmed by 2 bases and V by 0 bases; bases with no gene match: 7.